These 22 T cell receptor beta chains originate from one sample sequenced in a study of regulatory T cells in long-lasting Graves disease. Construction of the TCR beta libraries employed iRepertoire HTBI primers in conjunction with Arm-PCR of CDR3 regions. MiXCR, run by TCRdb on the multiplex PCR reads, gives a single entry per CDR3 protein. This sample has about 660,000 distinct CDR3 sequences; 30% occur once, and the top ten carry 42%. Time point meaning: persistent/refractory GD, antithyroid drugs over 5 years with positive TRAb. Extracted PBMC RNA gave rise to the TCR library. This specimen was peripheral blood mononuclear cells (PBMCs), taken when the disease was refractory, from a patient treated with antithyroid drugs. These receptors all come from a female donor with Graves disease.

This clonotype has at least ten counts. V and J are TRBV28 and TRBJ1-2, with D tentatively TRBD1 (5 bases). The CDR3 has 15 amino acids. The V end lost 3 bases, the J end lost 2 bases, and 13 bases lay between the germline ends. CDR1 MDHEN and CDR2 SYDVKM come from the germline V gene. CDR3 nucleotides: TGTGCCAGCAGTTTGACGAGGGCAGGGAACTATGGCTACACCTTC. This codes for CASSLTRAGNYGYTF.

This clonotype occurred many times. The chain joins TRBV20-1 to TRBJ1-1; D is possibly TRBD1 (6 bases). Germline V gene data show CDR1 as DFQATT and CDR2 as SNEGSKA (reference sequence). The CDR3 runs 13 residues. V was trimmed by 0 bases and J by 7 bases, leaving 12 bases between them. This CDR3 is CSARDHGQSEAFF. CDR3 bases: TGCAGTGCTAGAGATCACGGACAGAGTGAAGCTTTCTTT.

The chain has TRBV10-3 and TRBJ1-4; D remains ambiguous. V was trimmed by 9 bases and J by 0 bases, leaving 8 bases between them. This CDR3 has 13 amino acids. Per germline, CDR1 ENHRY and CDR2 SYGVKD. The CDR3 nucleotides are TGTGCCATTAAAGCTGCAACTAATGAAAAACTGTTTTTT. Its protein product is CAIKAATNEKLFF.

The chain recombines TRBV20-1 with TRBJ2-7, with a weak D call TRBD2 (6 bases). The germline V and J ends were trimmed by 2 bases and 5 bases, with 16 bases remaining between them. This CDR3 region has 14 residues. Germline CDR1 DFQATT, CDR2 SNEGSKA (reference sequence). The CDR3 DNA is TGCAGTGCTAGATATGGGGGACGGGGGAACGAGCAGTACTTC. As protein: CSARYGGRGNEQYF.

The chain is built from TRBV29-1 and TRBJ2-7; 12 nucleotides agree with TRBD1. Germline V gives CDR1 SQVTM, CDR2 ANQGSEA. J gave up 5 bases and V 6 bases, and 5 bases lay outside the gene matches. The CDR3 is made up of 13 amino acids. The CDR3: CSVGTGGVHEQYF. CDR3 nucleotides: TGCAGCGTCGGGACAGGGGGCGTCCACGAGCAGTACTTC.

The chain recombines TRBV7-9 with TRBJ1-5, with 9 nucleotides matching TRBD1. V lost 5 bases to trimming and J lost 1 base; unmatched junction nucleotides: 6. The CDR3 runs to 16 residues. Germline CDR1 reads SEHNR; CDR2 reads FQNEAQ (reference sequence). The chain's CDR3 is CASSTGGTGSNQPQHF. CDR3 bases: TGTGCCAGCAGCACAGGGGGGACAGGGAGCAATCAGCCCCAGCATTTT.

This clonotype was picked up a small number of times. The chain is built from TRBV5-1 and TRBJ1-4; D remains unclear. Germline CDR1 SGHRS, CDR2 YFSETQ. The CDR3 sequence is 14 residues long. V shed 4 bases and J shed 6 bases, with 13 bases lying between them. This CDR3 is CASSRFGRDEKLFF. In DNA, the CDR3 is TGCGCCAGCAGCCGTTTCGGGAGGGATGAAAAACTGTTTTTT.

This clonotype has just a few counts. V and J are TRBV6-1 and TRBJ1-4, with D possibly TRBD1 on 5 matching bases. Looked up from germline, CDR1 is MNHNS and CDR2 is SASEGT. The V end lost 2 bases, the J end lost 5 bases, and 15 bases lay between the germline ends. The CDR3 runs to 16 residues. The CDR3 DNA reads TGTGCCAGCAGTGAATTCCAGACAGCGCCCAATGAAAAACTGTTTTTT. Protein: CASSEFQTAPNEKLFF.

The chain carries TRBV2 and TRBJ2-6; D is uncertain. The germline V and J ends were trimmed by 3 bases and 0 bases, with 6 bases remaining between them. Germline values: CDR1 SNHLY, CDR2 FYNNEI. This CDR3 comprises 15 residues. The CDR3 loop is CASSDWSSGANVLTF. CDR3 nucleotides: TGTGCCAGCAGTGACTGGAGCTCTGGGGCCAACGTCCTGACTTTC.

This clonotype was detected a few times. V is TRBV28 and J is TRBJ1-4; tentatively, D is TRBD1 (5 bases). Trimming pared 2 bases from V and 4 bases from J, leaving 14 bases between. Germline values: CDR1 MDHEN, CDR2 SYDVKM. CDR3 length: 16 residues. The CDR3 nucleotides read TGTGCCAGCAGTTTAATTAATCGACAGAATAATGAAAAACTGTTTTTT. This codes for CASSLINRQNNEKLFF.

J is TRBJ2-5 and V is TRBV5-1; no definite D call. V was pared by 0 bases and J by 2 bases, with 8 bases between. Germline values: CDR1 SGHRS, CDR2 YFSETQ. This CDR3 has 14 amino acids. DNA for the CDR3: TGCGCCAGCAGCTTGGCGGCAGCTCAAGAGACCCAGTACTTC. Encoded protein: CASSLAAAQETQYF.

The CDR3 spells CASSQKTEHKRETQYF. The CDR3 DNA reads TGTGCCAGCAGCCAGAAGACAGAGCACAAACGGGAGACCCAGTACTTC. The chain couples TRBV14 to TRBJ2-5; D may be TRBD1 (5 bases). CDR3 length equals 16 residues. Per germline, CDR1 SGHDN and CDR2 FVKESK. The V and J ends lost 3 bases and 5 bases respectively, with 19 bases between them.

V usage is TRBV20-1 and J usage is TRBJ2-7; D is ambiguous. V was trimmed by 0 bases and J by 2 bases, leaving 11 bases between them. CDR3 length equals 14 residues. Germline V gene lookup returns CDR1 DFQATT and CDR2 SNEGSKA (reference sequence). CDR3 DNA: TGCAGTGCTAGAGATGCAGGTGCAGCCTACGAGCAGTACTTC. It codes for CSARDAGAAYEQYF.

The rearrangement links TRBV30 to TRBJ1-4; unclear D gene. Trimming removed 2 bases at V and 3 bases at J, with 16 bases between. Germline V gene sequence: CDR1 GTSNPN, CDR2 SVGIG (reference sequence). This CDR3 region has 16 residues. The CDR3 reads CAWSNGNDVANEKLFF. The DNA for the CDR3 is TGTGCCTGGAGTAATGGGAATGACGTTGCTAATGAAAAACTGTTTTTT.

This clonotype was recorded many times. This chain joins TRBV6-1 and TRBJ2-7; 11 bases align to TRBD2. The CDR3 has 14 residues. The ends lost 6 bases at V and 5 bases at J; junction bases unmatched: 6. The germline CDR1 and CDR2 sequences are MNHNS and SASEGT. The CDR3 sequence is CASRMTSGINEQYF. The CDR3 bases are TGTGCCAGCAGGATGACTAGCGGGATAAACGAGCAGTACTTC.

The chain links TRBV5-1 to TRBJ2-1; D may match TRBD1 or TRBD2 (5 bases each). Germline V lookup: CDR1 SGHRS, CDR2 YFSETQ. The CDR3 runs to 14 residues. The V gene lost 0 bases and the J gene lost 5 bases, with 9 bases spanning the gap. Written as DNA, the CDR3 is TGCGCCAGCAGCTTGGGCAGGGACCACAATGAGCAGTTCTTC. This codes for CASSLGRDHNEQFF.

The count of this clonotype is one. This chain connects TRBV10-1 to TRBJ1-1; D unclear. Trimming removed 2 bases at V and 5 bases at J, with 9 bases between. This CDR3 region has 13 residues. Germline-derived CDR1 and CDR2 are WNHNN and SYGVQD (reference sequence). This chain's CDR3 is CASSEADLTEAFF. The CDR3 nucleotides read TGCGCCAGCAGTGAGGCCGACCTGACTGAAGCTTTCTTT.

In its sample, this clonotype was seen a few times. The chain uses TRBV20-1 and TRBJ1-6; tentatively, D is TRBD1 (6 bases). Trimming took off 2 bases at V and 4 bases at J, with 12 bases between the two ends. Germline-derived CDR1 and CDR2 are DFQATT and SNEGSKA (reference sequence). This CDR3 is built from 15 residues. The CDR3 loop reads CSARPTGIYNSPLHF. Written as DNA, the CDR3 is TGCAGTGCTAGACCCACAGGGATTTATAATTCACCCCTCCACTTT.

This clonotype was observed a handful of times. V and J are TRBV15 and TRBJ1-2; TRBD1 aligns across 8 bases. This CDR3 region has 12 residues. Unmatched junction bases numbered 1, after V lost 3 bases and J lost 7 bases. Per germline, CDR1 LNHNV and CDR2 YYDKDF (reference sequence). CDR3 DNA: TGTGCCACCAGCAGCGGGACAGGTGGCTACACCTTC. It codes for CATSSGTGGYTF.

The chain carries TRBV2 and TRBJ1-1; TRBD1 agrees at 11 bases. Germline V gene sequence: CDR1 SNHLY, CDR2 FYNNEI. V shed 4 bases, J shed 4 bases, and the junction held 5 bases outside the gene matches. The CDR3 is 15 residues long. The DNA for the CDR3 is TGTGCCAGCAGTGGATGGACAGGGGGCCTCACTGAAGCTTTCTTT. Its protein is CASSGWTGGLTEAFF.

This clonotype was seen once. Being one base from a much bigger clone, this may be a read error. CDR3 region: CAGSPIGEMNTEAFF. In nucleotides, the CDR3 is TGTGCCGGCAGTCCCATAGGGGAAATGAACACTGAAGCTTTCTTT. V and J are TRBV28 and TRBJ1-1, with D possibly TRBD1 on 5 matching bases. The CDR3 contains 15 residues. Germline V gene lookup returns CDR1 MDHEN and CDR2 SYDVKM.

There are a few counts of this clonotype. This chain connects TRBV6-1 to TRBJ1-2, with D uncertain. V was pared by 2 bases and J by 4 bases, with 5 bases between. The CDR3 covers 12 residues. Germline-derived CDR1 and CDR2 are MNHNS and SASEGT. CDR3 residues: CASSEPRYGYTF. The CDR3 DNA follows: TGTGCCAGCAGTGAACCCCGCTATGGCTACACCTTC.